This TCR beta chain is drawn from a study of T cell changes during pregnancy in multiple sclerosis. The V and J ends lost 3 bases and 7 bases respectively, with 12 bases between them. The CDR3 covers 14 residues. Germline-derived CDR1 and CDR2 are SGHAT and FQDESV (reference sequence). The table came from immunoSEQ multiplex PCR; TCRdb's copy has only in-frame clones and leaves some out. The table includes approximately 58,000 clones, roughly 90% detected once. The sequence came from a female donor with multiple sclerosis, enrolled in a pregnancy study. V is TRBV11-1 and J is TRBJ2-2, with D perhaps matching TRBD2 (5 bases). Sequencing was performed on peripheral blood, taken in the second trimester of pregnancy. The CDR3 protein is CASSLGPRVGELFF. For the CDR3, the DNA is TGTGCCAGCAGCTTGGGCCCGCGGGTCGGGGAGCTGTTTTTT.